These T cell receptor beta chains were read from a single sample in a study of molecular identifiers for immune sequencing clone quantification. TCRdb re-analysed the PCR reads in MiXCR, keeping a single row per CDR3 protein. Of over 600,000 distinct CDR3 sequences listed, 15% to 20% were seen once; the top ten hold under 0.95%. Sequencing used naive CD8+ T cells from blood, with Jurkat cell RNA spiked in. The receptors derive from a human donor in good health. Some libraries in this study had Jurkat cell RNA spiked in. CDR3s include the opening cysteine and the closing phenylalanine or tryptophan. Each record gives: V gene, D gene, J gene, clone size, CDR3 DNA, CDR3 protein. D genes are given only for firm matches. Clone size is shown for a subset of rows, as once, few, many or a class of expanded clone.

v_gene: TRBV14; d_gene: NA; j_gene: TRBJ2-7; abundance: many; CDR3nt: TGTGCCAGCAGCCACCCCGACACCTTCTACGAGCAGTACTTC; CDR3aa: CASSHPDTFYEQYF
v_gene: TRBV27; d_gene: TRBD1; j_gene: TRBJ2-3; abundance: many; CDR3nt: TGTGCCAGCAGTTTATGGGGACAGCTCACAGATACGCAGTATTTT; CDR3aa: CASSLWGQLTDTQYF
v_gene: TRBV20-1; d_gene: NA; j_gene: TRBJ2-2; abundance: few; CDR3nt: TGCAGTGCTAGGTCCCGGGACTCTGGGGCGGGGGAGCTGTTTTTT; CDR3aa: CSARSRDSGAGELFF
v_gene: TRBV7-2; d_gene: NA; j_gene: TRBJ2-7; abundance: many; CDR3nt: TGTGCCAGCAGCTCCTTGAGCTCCTACGAGCAGTACTTC; CDR3aa: CASSSLSSYEQYF
v_gene: TRBV27; d_gene: NA; j_gene: TRBJ1-4; abundance: many; CDR3nt: TGTGCCAGCAGCGGACTGGTTAATGAAAAACTGTTTTTT; CDR3aa: CASSGLVNEKLFF
v_gene: TRBV6-2/TRBV6-3; d_gene: NA; j_gene: TRBJ1-5; abundance: NA; CDR3nt: TGTGCCAGCACTGGGGGGGTTACCGTGGCCCGGCATTTT; CDR3aa: CASTGGVTVARHF
v_gene: TRBV19; d_gene: NA; j_gene: TRBJ2-7; abundance: NA; CDR3nt: TGTGCCAGTAGTACAGCGGCGGGGAGGTTCGAGCAGTACTTC; CDR3aa: CASSTAAGRFEQYF
v_gene: TRBV12-3/TRBV12-4; d_gene: TRBD2; j_gene: TRBJ2-7; abundance: NA; CDR3nt: TGTGCCAGCAGTTTGGCCACCGGGACTAGCGGGGAAATCTCCTACGAGCAGTACTTC; CDR3aa: CASSLATGTSGEISYEQYF
v_gene: TRBV29-1; d_gene: TRBD1; j_gene: TRBJ2-7; abundance: many; CDR3nt: TGCAGCGTAACCGGGACAGGGGGCTTCTACGAGCAGTACTTC; CDR3aa: CSVTGTGGFYEQYF
v_gene: TRBV5-5; d_gene: NA; j_gene: TRBJ2-7; abundance: many; CDR3nt: TGTGCCAGCCAAACGGGGGTCGGGTACGAGCAGTACTTC; CDR3aa: CASQTGVGYEQYF